These T cell receptor beta chains were read from a single sample in a study of PD-L1 blockade in urothelial cancer. The table came from immunoSEQ multiplex PCR; TCRdb's copy has only in-frame clones and leaves some out. This table has more than 40,000 clones, around 83% appearing once. Source: PBMCs, taken around atezolizumab (anti-PD-L1) treatment. These receptors were collected from a man between 45 and 60 years old with urothelial cancer. The CDR3 runs from the conserved cysteine through the conserved F or W. A D gene is named only where the DNA matches it firmly. Some rows mark clone size as missing; the rest say once, few, many or name a class of expanded clone.

NA	TRBJ2-1	TRBV10-3	14	NA	TGTGCCATCCGAGACTACCCTACCGACAATGAGCAGTTCTTC	CAIRDYPTDNEQFF
NA	TRBJ2-3	TRBV21-1	13	NA	TGTGCCAGCACCAGGTCGCGCACAGATACGCAGTATTTT	CASTRSRTDTQYF
few	TRBJ1-2	TRBV29-1	10	NA	TGCAGCGTTGGGAGGGATGGCTACACCTTC	CSVGRDGYTF
few	TRBJ1-6	TRBV6-5	16	TRBD1	TGTGCCAGCAGTTACCCTACGACAGGGCGAGGTTCACCCCTCCACTTT	CASSYPTTGRGSPLHF
NA	TRBJ2-3	TRBV6-1	15	TRBD1	TGTGCCAGCAGTGGAAGGGACAGGCTGGGAGATACGCAGTATTTT	CASSGRDRLGDTQYF
NA	TRBJ1-6	TRBV2	13	NA	TGTGCCAGCACGGCGGCGGGGAATTCACCCCTCCACTTT	CASTAAGNSPLHF
once	TRBJ1-1	TRBV9	14	NA	TGTGCCAGCAGCGTAGTCCAGGTGAACACTGAAGCTTTCTTT	CASSVVQVNTEAFF
NA	TRBJ1-2	TRBV19	15	TRBD1	TGTGCCAGTAGTATCGGGACAGGGGGCTTGGATGGCTACACCTTC	CASSIGTGGLDGYTF
NA	TRBJ2-3	TRBV6-5	15	TRBD2	TGTGCCAGCAGGCGGACTAGCGGGGCCACAGATACGCAGTATTTT	CASRRTSGATDTQYF
many	TRBJ2-7	TRBV6-5	15	TRBD2	TGTGCCAGCAGTTACTCGAGCGGGAGCTCCTACGAGCAGTACTTC	CASSYSSGSSYEQYF
NA	TRBJ2-3	TRBV5-1	14	TRBD2	TGCGCCAGCACAAGCGGGATGGTCGGGGATACGCAGTATTTT	CASTSGMVGDTQYF
NA	TRBJ1-4	TRBV28	14	TRBD1	TGTGCCAGCTTCACAGGGGGGACTAATGAAAAACTGTTTTTT	CASFTGGTNEKLFF
NA	TRBJ1-5	TRBV6-4	14	TRBD1	TGTGCCAGCAGTTTGGGACAGGGAAATCAGCCCCAGCATTTT	CASSLGQGNQPQHF
NA	TRBJ2-3	TRBV6-4	13	TRBD2	TGTGCCAGCAGTGAGCGGGAGACAGATACGCAGTATTTT	CASSERETDTQYF
NA	TRBJ2-1	TRBV6-4	15	TRBD2	TGTGCCAGCAGTGACGAGACTAGCGGGTACAATGAGCAGTTCTTC	CASSDETSGYNEQFF
once	TRBJ2-2	TRBV7-2	19	TRBD2	TGTGCCAGCAGCTTAGTCTCAACTAGCGGGGGGGGGAGCACCGGGGAGCTGTTTTTT	CASSLVSTSGGGSTGELFF
NA	TRBJ2-7	TRBV2	13	TRBD1	TGTGCCAGCGGGGACAGGGGGACCTACGAGCAGTACTTC	CASGDRGTYEQYF
NA	TRBJ2-3	TRBV5-1	18	TRBD1	TGCGCCAGCAGCCCCCGGCGCGGGACAGGGGGAAGCACAGATACGCAGTATTTT	CASSPRRGTGGSTDTQYF
NA	TRBJ2-3	TRBV5-4	14	TRBD2	TGTGCCAGCAGCCTTAGCGGGAGTAGAAATACGCAGTATTTT	CASSLSGSRNTQYF
NA	TRBJ1-5	TRBV6-6	15	NA	TGTGCCAGCAGTCCTCACGACAGATCCAATCAGCCCCAGCATTTT	CASSPHDRSNQPQHF
NA	TRBJ1-2	TRBV6-1	14	NA	TGTGCCAGCAGCAAACTACAGGGAACGGATGGCTACACCTTC	CASSKLQGTDGYTF
NA	TRBJ1-2	TRBV6-1	17	TRBD1	TGTGCCAGCAGTGAACGGGCAGGGGGGCGGAATAACTATGGCTACACCTTC	CASSERAGGRNNYGYTF
few	TRBJ1-6	TRBV7-9	14	TRBD1	TGTGCCAGCAGCGGAGACAGGGAAAATTCACCCCTCCACTTT	CASSGDRENSPLHF
NA	TRBJ2-7	TRBV18	15	TRBD1	TGTGCCAGCTCATCAGGACAGGGGGCAACCTACGAGCAGTACTTC	CASSSGQGATYEQYF
NA	TRBJ1-2	TRBV19	13	TRBD1	TGTGCCAGCAGGCAAGGACAGGGACGTGGCTACACCTTC	CASRQGQGRGYTF
NA	TRBJ2-3	TRBV14	17	TRBD2	TGTGCCAGCAGGCTACGACTACTAGCGGGATTAACAGATACGCAGTATTTT	CASRLRLLAGLTDTQYF
NA	TRBJ1-1	TRBV6-1	14	NA	TGTGCCAGCAGTGAACGGCGGAACAGGGCTGAAGCTTTCTTT	CASSERRNRAEAFF
NA	TRBJ2-1	TRBV19	12	NA	TGTGCCAGTAGTTGGCAGCGGAATGAGCAGTTCTTC	CASSWQRNEQFF